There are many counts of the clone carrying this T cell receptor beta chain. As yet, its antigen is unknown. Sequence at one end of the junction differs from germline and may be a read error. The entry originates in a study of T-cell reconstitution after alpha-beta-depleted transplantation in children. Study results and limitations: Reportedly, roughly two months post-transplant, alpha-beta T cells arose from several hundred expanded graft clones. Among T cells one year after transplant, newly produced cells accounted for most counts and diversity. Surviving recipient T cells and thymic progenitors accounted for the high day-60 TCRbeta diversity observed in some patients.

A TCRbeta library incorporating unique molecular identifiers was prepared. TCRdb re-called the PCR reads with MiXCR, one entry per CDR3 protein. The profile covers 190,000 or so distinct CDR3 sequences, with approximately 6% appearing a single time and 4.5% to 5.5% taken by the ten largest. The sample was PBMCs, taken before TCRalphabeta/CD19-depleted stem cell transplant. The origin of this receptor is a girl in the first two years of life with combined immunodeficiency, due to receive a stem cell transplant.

DNA for the CDR3: TGTGCCAGCAGTGATAACTACGAACAGTACTTC. Protein: CASSDNYEQYF. The chain joins TRBV28 to TRBJ2-7, with unresolved D. Germline V lookup: CDR1 MDHEN, CDR2 SYDVKM. CDR3 length: 11 residues.